This TCR beta chain originates from a study of T-cell memory formation after mild COVID-19. The CDR3 has 13 residues. Trimming removed 2 bases from V and 6 bases from J, with 9 bases in between. Germline CDR1 reads SEHNR; CDR2 reads FQNEAQ (reference sequence). TCRdb passed the 5' RACE reads through MiXCR, listing each CDR3 protein once. The profile shows some 100,000 distinct CDR3 sequences, roughly 10% of them singletons. This clonotype has just a few counts. The V gene is TRBV7-9, the J gene TRBJ2-3; tentative D call: TRBD2 (5 bases). The sequenced material came from PBMCs or a T cell subset sorted from them (not recorded which). The TCR originated in a man younger than 30 who had mild COVID-19 (a few samples of this study predate the infection). Cell type and time point are not known. CDR3 in DNA: TGTGCCAGCAGCTTACGGACTGCTGATACGCAGTATTTT. It encodes CASSLRTADTQYF.